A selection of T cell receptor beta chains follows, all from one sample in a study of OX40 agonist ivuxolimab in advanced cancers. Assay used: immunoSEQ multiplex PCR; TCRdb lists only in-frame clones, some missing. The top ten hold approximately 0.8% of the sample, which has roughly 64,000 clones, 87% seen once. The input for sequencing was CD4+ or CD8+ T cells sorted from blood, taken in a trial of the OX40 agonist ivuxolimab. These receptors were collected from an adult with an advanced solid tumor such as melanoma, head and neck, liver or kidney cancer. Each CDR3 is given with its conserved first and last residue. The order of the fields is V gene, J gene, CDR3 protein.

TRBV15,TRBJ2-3,CATSRAPGYSVPTDTQYF
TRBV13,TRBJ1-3,CASSLARGTGNTIYF
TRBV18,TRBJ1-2,CASSPSRVEGYGYTF
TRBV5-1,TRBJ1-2,CASSSGGSQAYGYTF
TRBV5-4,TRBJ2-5,CASSLVGETQYF
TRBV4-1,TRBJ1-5,CASSQGWGYNQPQHF
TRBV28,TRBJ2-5,CASSLGQDQETQYF
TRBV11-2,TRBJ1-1,CASSFRQNTEAFF
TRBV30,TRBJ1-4,CAWKYRSLNEKLFF
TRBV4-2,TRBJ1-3,CASSEDRGNTIYF
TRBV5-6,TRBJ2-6,CASSLIQNSGANVLTF
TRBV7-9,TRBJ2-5,CASSLDGWGDQGTQYF
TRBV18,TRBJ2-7,CASSPRAWWEQYF
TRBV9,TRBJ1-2,CASSVEGLNDYGYTF
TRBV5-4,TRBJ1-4,CASSPDQGALGEKLFF
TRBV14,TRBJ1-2,CASSQLASRQGGGYTF
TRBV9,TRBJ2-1,CASSPSMGGSLNNEQFF
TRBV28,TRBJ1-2,CASSLAVANYGYTF
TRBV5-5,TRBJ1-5,CASTPPGGPSKGFQPQHF
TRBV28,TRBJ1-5,CASRGTAGDNQPQHF
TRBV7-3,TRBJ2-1,CASSLSSGGNNEQFF
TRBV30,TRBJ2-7,CAWGRQGVDEQYF
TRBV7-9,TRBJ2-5,CASRPLTGAGEQYF
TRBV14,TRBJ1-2,CASSQVGGDGYTF